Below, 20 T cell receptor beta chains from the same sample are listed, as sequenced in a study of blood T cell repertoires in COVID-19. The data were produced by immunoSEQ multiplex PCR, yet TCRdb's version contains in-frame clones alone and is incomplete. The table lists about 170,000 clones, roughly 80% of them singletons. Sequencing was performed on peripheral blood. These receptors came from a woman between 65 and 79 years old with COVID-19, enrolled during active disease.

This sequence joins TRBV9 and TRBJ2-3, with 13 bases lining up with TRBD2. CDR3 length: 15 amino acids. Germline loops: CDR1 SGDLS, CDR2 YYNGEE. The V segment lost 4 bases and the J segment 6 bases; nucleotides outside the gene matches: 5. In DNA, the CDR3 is TGTGCCAGCAGCCCTGGACTAGCGGGAGTGGATACGCAGTATTTT. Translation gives CASSPGLAGVDTQYF.

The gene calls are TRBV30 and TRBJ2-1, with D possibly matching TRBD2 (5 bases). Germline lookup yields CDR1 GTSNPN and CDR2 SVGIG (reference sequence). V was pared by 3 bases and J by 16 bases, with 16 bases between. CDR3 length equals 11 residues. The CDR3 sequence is CAWRLSTTGFF. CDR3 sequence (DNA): TGTGCCTGGAGGCTTTCTACGACGGGATTCTTC. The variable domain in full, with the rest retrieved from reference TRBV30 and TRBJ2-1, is SQTIHQWPATLVQPVGSPLSLECTVEGTSNPNLYWYRQAAGRGLQLLFYSVGIGQISSEVPQNLSASRPQDRQFILSSKKLLLSDSGFYLCAWRLSTTGFFGPGTRLTVL.

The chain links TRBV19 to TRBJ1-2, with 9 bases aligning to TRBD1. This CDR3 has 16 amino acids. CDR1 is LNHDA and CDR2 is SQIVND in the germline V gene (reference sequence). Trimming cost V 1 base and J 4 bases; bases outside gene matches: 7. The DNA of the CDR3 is TGTGCCAGTAGTATAGCCTCCGGGACAGGGAGCTATGGCTACACCTTC. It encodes CASSIASGTGSYGYTF.

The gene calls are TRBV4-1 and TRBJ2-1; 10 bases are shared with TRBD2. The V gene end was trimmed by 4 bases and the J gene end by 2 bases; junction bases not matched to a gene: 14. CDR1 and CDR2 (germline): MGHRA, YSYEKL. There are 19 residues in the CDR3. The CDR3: CASSPQRGGQLITYNEQFF. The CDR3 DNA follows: TGCGCCAGCAGCCCACAGCGGGGGGGCCAATTAATCACCTACAATGAGCAGTTCTTC.

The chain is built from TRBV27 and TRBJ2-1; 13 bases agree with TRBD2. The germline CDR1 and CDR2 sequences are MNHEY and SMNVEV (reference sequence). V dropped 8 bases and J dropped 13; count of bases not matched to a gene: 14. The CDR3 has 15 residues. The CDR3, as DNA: TGTGCCAGCGGGGAGAGGGATTTGGGACTAGCGGGACAGTTCTTC. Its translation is CASGERDLGLAGQFF.

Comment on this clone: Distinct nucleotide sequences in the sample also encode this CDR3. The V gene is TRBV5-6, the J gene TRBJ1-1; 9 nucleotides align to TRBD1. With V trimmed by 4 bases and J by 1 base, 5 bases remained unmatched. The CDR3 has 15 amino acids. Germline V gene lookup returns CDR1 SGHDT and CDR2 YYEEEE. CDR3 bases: TGTGCCAGCAGCGTCCCGGGACAGGGGAACACTGAAGCTTTCTTT. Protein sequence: CASSVPGQGNTEAFF. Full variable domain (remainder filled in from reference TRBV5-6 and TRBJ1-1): DAGVTQSPTHLIKTRGQQVTLRCSPKSGHDTVSWYQQALGQGPQFIFQYYEEEERQRGNFPDRFSGHQFPNYSSELNVNALLLGDSALYLCASSVPGQGNTEAFFGQGTRLTVV.

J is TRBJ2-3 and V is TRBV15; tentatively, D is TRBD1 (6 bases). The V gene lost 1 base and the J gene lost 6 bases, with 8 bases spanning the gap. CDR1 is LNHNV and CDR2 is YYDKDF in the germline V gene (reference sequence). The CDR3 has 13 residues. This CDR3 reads CATSRAGVDTQYF. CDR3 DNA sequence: TGTGCCACCAGCAGAGCAGGGGTGGATACGCAGTATTTT.

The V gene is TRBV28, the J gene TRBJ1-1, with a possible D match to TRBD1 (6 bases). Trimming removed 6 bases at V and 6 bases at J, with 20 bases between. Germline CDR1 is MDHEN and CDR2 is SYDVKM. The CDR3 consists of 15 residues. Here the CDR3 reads CASREPGQVGAEAFF. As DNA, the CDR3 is TGTGCCAGCAGAGAACCGGGACAAGTTGGGGCTGAAGCTTTCTTT.

CDR3 nucleotides: TGTGCCACCCAACTAGCGGGAGGATACAATGAGCAGTTCTTC. This gives the protein CATQLAGGYNEQFF. The V gene is TRBV14, the J gene TRBJ2-1; 12 bases are a match to TRBD2. CDR1 and CDR2 (germline): SGHDN, FVKESK. CDR3 length equals 14 residues. J gave up 4 bases and V 10 bases, and 5 bases lay outside the gene matches.

The CDR3 region is CASSRGIAPEAFF. CDR3 bases: TGTGCCAGCAGCCGGGGAATTGCCCCTGAAGCTTTCTTT. The gene calls are TRBV11-2 and TRBJ1-1; D unclear. Trimming cost V 5 bases and J 6 bases, with 13 bases left between them. The CDR3 sequence is 13 residues long. CDR1 is SGHAT and CDR2 is FQNNGV in the germline V gene.

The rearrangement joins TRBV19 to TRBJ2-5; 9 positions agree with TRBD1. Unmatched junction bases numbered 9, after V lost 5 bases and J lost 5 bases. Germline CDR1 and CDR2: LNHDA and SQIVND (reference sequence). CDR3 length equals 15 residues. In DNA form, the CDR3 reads TGTGCCAGTAGTTACGGGACAGGGCGGGCGGAGACCCAGTACTTC. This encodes CASSYGTGRAETQYF. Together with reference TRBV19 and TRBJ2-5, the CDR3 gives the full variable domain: DGGITQSPKYLFRKEGQNVTLSCEQNLNHDAMYWYRQDPGQGLRLIYYSQIVNDFQKGDIAEGYSVSREKKESFPLTVTSAQKNPTAFYLCASSYGTGRAETQYFGPGTRLLVL.

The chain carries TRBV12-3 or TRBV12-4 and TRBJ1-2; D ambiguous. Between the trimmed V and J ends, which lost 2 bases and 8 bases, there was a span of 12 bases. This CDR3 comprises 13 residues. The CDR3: CASSLLVRRGYTF. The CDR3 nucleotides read TGTGCCAGCAGTTTATTAGTTCGTCGGGGCTACACCTTC.

The CDR3 protein is CAIHSTGLDEQFF. In DNA form, the CDR3 reads TGTGCCATTCACTCGACAGGGCTAGATGAGCAGTTCTTC. V gene TRBV10-3 combines with J gene TRBJ2-1; 7 bases map to TRBD1. Germline V lookup: CDR1 ENHRY, CDR2 SYGVKD. The CDR3 sequence is 13 residues long. J was trimmed by 8 bases and V by 9 bases; bases with no gene match: 10.

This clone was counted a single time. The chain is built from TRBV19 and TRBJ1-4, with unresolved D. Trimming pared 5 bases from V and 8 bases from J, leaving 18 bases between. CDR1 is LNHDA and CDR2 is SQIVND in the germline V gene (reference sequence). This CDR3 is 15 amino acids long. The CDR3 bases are TGTGCCAGTAGTGCCGGTACAGCTTTGAGAGAAAAACTGTTTTTT. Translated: CASSAGTALREKLFF.

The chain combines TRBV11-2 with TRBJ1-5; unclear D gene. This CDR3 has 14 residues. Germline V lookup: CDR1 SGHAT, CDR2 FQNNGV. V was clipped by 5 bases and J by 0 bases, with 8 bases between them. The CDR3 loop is CASSPQISNQPQHF. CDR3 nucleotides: TGTGCCAGCAGCCCCCAGATTAGCAATCAGCCCCAGCATTTT.

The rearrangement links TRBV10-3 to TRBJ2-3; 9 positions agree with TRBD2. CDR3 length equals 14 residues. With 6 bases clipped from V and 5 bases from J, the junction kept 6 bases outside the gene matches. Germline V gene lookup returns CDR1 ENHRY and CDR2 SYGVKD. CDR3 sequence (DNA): TGTGCCATCAGCGGCGGGGGGGGCCGAGATACGCAGTATTTT. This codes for CAISGGGGRDTQYF.

The CDR3 bases are TGTGCCAGCAGTTCACTGCTGCAAGAGACCCAGTACTTC. This gives the protein CASSSLLQETQYF. The chain carries TRBV6-5 and TRBJ2-5, with unresolved D. V gave up 4 bases and J gave up 2 bases, with 8 bases separating them. The CDR3 has 13 residues. CDR1 and CDR2 from the germline V gene are MNHEY and SVGAGI.

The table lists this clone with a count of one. The CDR3 DNA is TGTGCCAGTAGTTCAGGGGGCGCGGGTCGGGAGACCCAGTACTTC. Its protein is CASSSGGAGRETQYF. The chain couples TRBV19 to TRBJ2-5; 8 bases map to TRBD1. The CDR3 runs to 15 residues. Trimming removed 5 bases from V and 5 bases from J; junction bases left unmatched: 10. Germline V gene sequence: CDR1 LNHDA, CDR2 SQIVND (reference sequence).

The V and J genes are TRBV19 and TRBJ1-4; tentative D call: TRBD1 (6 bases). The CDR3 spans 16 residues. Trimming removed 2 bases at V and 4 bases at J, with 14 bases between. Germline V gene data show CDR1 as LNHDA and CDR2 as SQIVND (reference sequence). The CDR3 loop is CASSILRPGDNEKLFF. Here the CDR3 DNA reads TGTGCCAGTAGTATACTCCGCCCAGGGGATAATGAAAAACTGTTTTTT.

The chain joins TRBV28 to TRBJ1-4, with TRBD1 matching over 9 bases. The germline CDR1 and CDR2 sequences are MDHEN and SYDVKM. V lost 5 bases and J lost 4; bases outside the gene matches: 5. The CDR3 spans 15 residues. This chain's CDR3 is CASSPTGGRNEKLFF. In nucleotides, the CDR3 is TGTGCCAGCAGTCCGACAGGGGGTCGTAATGAAAAACTGTTTTTT.